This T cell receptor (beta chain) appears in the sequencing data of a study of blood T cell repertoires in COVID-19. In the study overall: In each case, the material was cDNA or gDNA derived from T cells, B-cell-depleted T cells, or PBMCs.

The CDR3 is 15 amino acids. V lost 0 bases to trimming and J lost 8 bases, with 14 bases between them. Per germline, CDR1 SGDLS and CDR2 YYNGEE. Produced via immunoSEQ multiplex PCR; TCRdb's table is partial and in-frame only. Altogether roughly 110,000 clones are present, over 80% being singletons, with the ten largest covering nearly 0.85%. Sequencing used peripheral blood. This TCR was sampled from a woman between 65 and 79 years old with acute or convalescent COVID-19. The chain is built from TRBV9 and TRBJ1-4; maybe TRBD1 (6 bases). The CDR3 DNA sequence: TGTGCCAGCAGCGTAGGGGGGCTCTTGGAGGAAAAACTGTTTTTT. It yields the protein CASSVGGLLEEKLFF. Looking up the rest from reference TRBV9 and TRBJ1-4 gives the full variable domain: DSGVTQTPKHLITATGQRVTLRCSPRSGDLSVYWYQQSLDQGLQFLIQYYNGEERAKGNILERFSAQQFPDLHSELNLSSLELGDSALYFCASSVGGLLEEKLFFGSGTQLSVL.